This T cell receptor beta chain was identified in a study of PD-1 blockade in classical Hodgkin lymphoma. Study results and caveats: Diversity similar to that of newly diagnosed patients was seen at baseline in complete responders. It was CD4+ TCR diversity, not CD8+, that rose significantly by C4D1. The study reported lower baseline TCR diversity in newly diagnosed patients than in healthy donors.

For this clone: What it recognizes is unknown.

TCRdb keeps only in-frame clones here, not all; method: immunoSEQ multiplex PCR. The data hold some 64,000 clones, with about 91% observed a single time. Every patient experienced relapse after autologous stem cell transplantation, and brentuximab vedotin exposure varied. This sequence was found in a human donor with classical Hodgkin lymphoma. The sequences come from peripheral blood mononuclear cells (PBMCs), collected at baseline.

CDR3 amino acids: CASSLGQGNTEAFF. DNA for the CDR3: TGTGCCAGCAGTCTCGGACAGGGGAACACTGAAGCTTTCTTT. This chain connects TRBV27 to TRBJ1-1; 8 positions match TRBD1. The junction had 3 bases not matched to a gene; V was cut back by 5 bases and J by 1 base. This CDR3 is built from 14 residues. Germline-derived CDR1 and CDR2 are MNHEY and SMNVEV (reference sequence).